Reported below is one T cell receptor (beta chain). The data were obtained in a study of blood T cell repertoires in COVID-19. In the study's own analysis: Estimated nucleated cell counts came from reference gene primer amplification. Sequencing was performed with immunoSEQ multiplex PCR; in TCRdb, only in-frame clones are kept and a portion is missing. V and J calls and clone size are those listed in that table; D and trimming were worked out from the DNA. The sample includes fewer than 350,000 clones, 70% to 90% of them seen just once. The CDR3 totals 14 residues. With 4 bases removed from V and 3 bases from J, the gap between germline ends came to 10 bases. In germline, CDR1 is LGHDT, CDR2 YNNKEL (reference sequence).

This TCR was recovered from a woman under 40 with acute COVID-19. V and J are TRBV3-1 (or the pseudogene TRBV3-2) and TRBJ2-1, with D perhaps TRBD2 (6 bases). The sequenced sample consisted of PBMCs or T cells enriched from blood (not recorded which). In DNA, the CDR3 is TGTGCCAGCAGCCGGCAGGGAGGCTACAATGAGCAGTTCTTC. Translating it yields CASSRQGGYNEQFF.